This T cell receptor beta chain appears in the sequencing data of a study of technical replicates of blood from a few donors. Assay used: immunoSEQ multiplex PCR; TCRdb lists only in-frame clones, some missing. The repertoire holds about 75,000 clones, with 95% to 97% as singletons. Deletions cut 1 base from V and 5 bases from J, with 8 bases between. CDR1 and CDR2 (germline): SEHNR, FQNEAQ (reference sequence). This CDR3 spans 13 amino acids. Sequencing input: T cells isolated from PBMCs. The TCR originated in a human donor in good health. This chain connects TRBV7-9 to TRBJ2-5, with D possibly being TRBD1 (5 bases). DNA of the CDR3: TGTGCCAGCAGCTTAGAGGGGCTCGAGACCCAGTACTTC. Residues: CASSLEGLETQYF.